Listed here are 22 T cell receptor beta chains from one sample, sequenced in a study of cytomegalovirus exposure and HLA in healthy donors. Use of 60 Vbeta and 13 Jbeta primers characterized the PCR. The method was immunoSEQ multiplex PCR; TCRdb's version includes in-frame clones alone and lacks a portion of them. In total, the table holds under 200,000 clones. Sequencing used PBMCs. The origin of the receptors is a man aged 25 to 40 in good health and CMV-seronegative.

This rearrangement joins TRBV28 to TRBJ2-7; 7 nucleotides match TRBD2. The CDR3 loop spans 15 amino acids. V lost 6 bases, J lost 0 bases, and 8 bases stayed unmatched. Per germline, CDR1 MDHEN and CDR2 SYDVKM. The CDR3 reads CASSSPGRNSYEQYF. Here the CDR3 DNA reads TGTGCCAGCAGCTCCCCCGGGAGGAACTCCTACGAGCAGTACTTC. Full variable domain (outside the CDR3, taken from reference TRBV28 and TRBJ2-7): DVKVTQSSRYLVKRTGEKVFLECVQDMDHENMFWYRQDPGLGLRLIYFSYDVKMKEKGDIPEGYSVSREKKERFSLILESASTNQTSMYLCASSSPGRNSYEQYFGPGTRLTVT.

The rearrangement links TRBV29-1 to TRBJ2-7, with D perhaps matching TRBD2 (7 bases). Germline loops: CDR1 SQVTM, CDR2 ANQGSEA. The CDR3 is 15 amino acids. The germline V and J ends were trimmed by 3 bases and 3 bases, with 18 bases remaining between them. The CDR3 region has the DNA TGCAGCGTTGATTGGGGGGGCAAGACGAGCTACGAGCAGTACTTC. Residues: CSVDWGGKTSYEQYF.

The J gene is TRBJ1-3, the V gene TRBV10-3; tentatively, D is TRBD1 (5 bases). The CDR3 runs to 21 residues. Trimming removed 6 bases at V and 0 bases at J, with 30 bases between. Germline CDR1 reads ENHRY; CDR2 reads SYGVKD. The CDR3 protein is CAIRPMLGQINTSHSGNTIYF. The CDR3 nucleotides are TGTGCCATCAGACCCATGCTGGGGCAGATCAACACCTCTCACTCTGGAAACACCATATATTTT.

V usage is TRBV30 and J usage is TRBJ2-7; 10 bases map to TRBD1. This CDR3 region has 15 residues. Germline V gene sequence: CDR1 GTSNPN, CDR2 SVGIG (reference sequence). J was trimmed by 8 bases and V by 3 bases; bases with no gene match: 13. The CDR3, as DNA: TGTGCCTGGAGCCAAGGTCCCGGGACAGGGGATAAGCAGTACTTC. Translated: CAWSQGPGTGDKQYF. The full variable domain, in which reference TRBV30 and TRBJ2-7 provide the parts outside the CDR3, is SQTIHQWPATLVQPVGSPLSLECTVEGTSNPNLYWYRQAAGRGLQLLFYSVGIGQISSEVPQNLSASRPQDRQFILSSKKLLLSDSGFYLCAWSQGPGTGDKQYFGPGTRLTVT.

This chain uses TRBV9 with TRBJ2-1; no firm D call. Per the germline V gene, CDR1 is SGDLS and CDR2 is YYNGEE. The length of the CDR3 is 14 residues. The V gene lost 2 bases and the J gene lost 0 bases, with 6 bases spanning the gap. The CDR3 sequence: CASSVTVSYNEQFF. The CDR3 region has the DNA TGTGCCAGCAGCGTTACGGTCTCCTACAATGAGCAGTTCTTC.

The CDR3, as DNA: TGTGCCAGCAGTTTGGCTGCGCTGGGACAGGGATGGAATGAGCAGTTCTTC. Protein sequence: CASSLAALGQGWNEQFF. The rearrangement links TRBV28 to TRBJ2-1, with TRBD1 matching 9 bases. V gave up 3 bases and J gave up 7 bases; unmatched junction bases: 13. CDR1 is MDHEN and CDR2 is SYDVKM in the germline V gene. This CDR3 has 17 residues.

Concerning this clone itself: The same CDR3 is also encoded by other DNA sequences in this sample. The V call is TRBV5-4, the J call TRBJ2-1; weak D call: TRBD2 (5 bases). This CDR3 spans 15 amino acids. V dropped 0 bases and J dropped 0 bases, with 7 bases sitting between them. Looked up from germline, CDR1 is SGHNT and CDR2 is YYREEE (reference sequence). CDR3 residues: CASSLVGSSYNEQFF. In DNA, the CDR3 is TGTGCCAGCAGCTTGGTAGGGAGCTCCTACAATGAGCAGTTCTTC.

A note on this clone: No conserved phenylalanine or tryptophan is present at the end of the CDR3, so a read error is the likely explanation. The genes are TRBV6-5 and TRBJ2-7; D remains unclear. Germline CDR1 is MNHEY and CDR2 is SVGAGI. The length of the CDR3 is 14 residues. V lost 5 bases and J 0 bases, leaving 11 bases between the germline ends. The CDR3 DNA reads TGTGCCAGCAGTAAGACCTATAGCTCCTACGAGCAGTACCTC. Encoded protein: CASSKTYSSYEQYL.

This rearrangement joins TRBV21-1 to TRBJ1-5. TRBV21-1 is designated a pseudogene. CDR3 length: 20 amino acids. The CDR3 loop reads CASSKICGTMVFDSNQPQHF. CDR3 DNA: TGTGCCAGCAGCAAAATTTGCGGGACTATGGTCTTCGATAGCAATCAGCCCCAGCATTTT.

This chain uses TRBV11-2 with TRBJ2-7; D is unclear. This CDR3 spans 16 amino acids. The V end was cut by 1 base, the J end by 2 bases, with 15 bases between. Germline CDR1 SGHAT, CDR2 FQNNGV. The DNA for the CDR3 is TGTGCCAGCAGCTTAGCTCGGCACTCTGAGGCCTACGAGCAGTACTTC. Its protein is CASSLARHSEAYEQYF.

The chain is built from TRBV2 and TRBJ1-6, with D perhaps TRBD1 (5 bases). Trimming took 4 bases from V and 9 from J, leaving 13 bases between them. The CDR3 loop spans 14 amino acids. CDR1 SNHLY and CDR2 FYNNEI come from the germline V gene. The CDR3 DNA reads as TGTGCCAGCAGTGCGACAGCGCAGAGTTCACCCCTCCACTTT. Translating it yields CASSATAQSSPLHF.

This chain joins TRBV6-4 and TRBJ2-3; 8 bases match TRBD1. The trim removed 6 bases at V and 3 bases at J, leaving 5 bases unmatched. CDR1 and CDR2 from the germline V gene are MRHNA and SNTAGT. There are 14 residues in the CDR3. CDR3 in DNA: TGTGCCAGCAGCGACAGGGGATTGACAGATACGCAGTATTTT. Amino acid sequence: CASSDRGLTDTQYF.

The chain combines TRBV6-1 with TRBJ2-1; D perhaps matches TRBD1 (6 bases). V was shortened by 2 bases and J by 4 bases, with 15 bases between the two germline ends. The germline V gene has CDR1 MNHNS and CDR2 SASEGT. The CDR3 loop spans 16 amino acids. The CDR3 region is CASSERWQGSYNEQFF. The CDR3 DNA reads as TGTGCCAGCAGTGAAAGATGGCAGGGGTCATACAATGAGCAGTTCTTC.

The gene calls are TRBV7-3 and TRBJ2-3, with 12 bases lining up with TRBD2. V was clipped by 4 bases and J by 3 bases; unmatched bases: 5. The V gene's germline CDR1 is SGHTA and CDR2 FQGTGA. This CDR3 spans 16 amino acids. The CDR3 loop is CASSSAGTSGTDTQYF. The CDR3, as DNA: TGTGCCAGCAGCTCGGCCGGGACTAGCGGGACAGATACGCAGTATTTT.

The chain is built from TRBV9 and TRBJ2-5; TRBD1 aligns across 7 bases. Trimming removed 3 bases from V and 4 bases from J; junction bases left unmatched: 6. This CDR3 is built from 14 residues. The germline V gene encodes CDR1 SGDLS and CDR2 YYNGEE. This CDR3 is CASSGQGVPETQYF. The CDR3 DNA is TGTGCCAGCAGCGGACAGGGTGTCCCAGAGACCCAGTACTTC.

V gene TRBV5-4 combines with J gene TRBJ2-3, with 7 positions matching TRBD2. Germline assignment: CDR1 SGHNT and CDR2 YYREEE (reference sequence). The CDR3 loop spans 19 amino acids. Trimming at V came to 1 base and at J to 0 bases, leaving 14 bases not matched to a gene. CDR3 bases: TGTGCCAGCAGCTTGAGTCGCGGGGGAGGGCTTTCTAGCACAGATACGCAGTATTTT. As protein: CASSLSRGGGLSSTDTQYF. Combining the CDR3 with reference TRBV5-4 and TRBJ2-3 gives the whole variable domain ETGVTQSPTHLIKTRGQQVTLRCSSQSGHNTVSWYQQALGQGPQFIFQYYREEENGRGNFPPRFSGLQFPNYSSELNVNALELDDSALYLCASSLSRGGGLSSTDTQYFGPGTRLTVL.

The V call is TRBV19, the J call TRBJ1-4; 10 bases agree with TRBD1. Germline trimming cut 3 bases from V and 5 bases from J; bases unmatched to any gene: 6. Germline V gene sequence: CDR1 LNHDA, CDR2 SQIVND (reference sequence). The CDR3 is made up of 16 amino acids. The CDR3 loop is CASSILPGQGNEKLFF. As DNA, the CDR3 is TGTGCCAGTAGTATCTTGCCGGGACAGGGGAATGAAAAACTGTTTTTT.

J is TRBJ1-6 and V is TRBV6-5, with unresolved D. The CDR3 contains 15 residues. Trimming stripped 1 base from V and 7 bases from J, with 11 bases between. Germline lookup yields CDR1 MNHEY and CDR2 SVGAGI. CDR3 sequence (DNA): TGTGCCAGCAGTTACTTGCTAAGTAAGAATTCACCCCTCCACTTT. It yields the protein CASSYLLSKNSPLHF.

The chain links TRBV10-3 to TRBJ2-5; the match to TRBD2 covers 12 bases. The germline V gene has CDR1 ENHRY and CDR2 SYGVKD. V dropped 4 bases and J dropped 4; count of bases not matched to a gene: 7. The CDR3 has 16 residues. The CDR3 DNA is TGTGCCATCAGTGGCGCTAGCGGGAGGGGGGGAGAGACCCAGTACTTC. Its protein is CAISGASGRGGETQYF.

This chain connects TRBV7-2 to TRBJ1-1, with 10 bases aligning to TRBD1. The J segment lost 10 bases and the V segment lost 5 bases, leaving 7 bases of the junction unmatched. The CDR3 is 13 amino acids. Germline V gene lookup returns CDR1 SGHTA and CDR2 FQGNSA. CDR3 nucleotides: TGTGCCAGCAGCGCCCATGACAGGGGGCGAGCTTTCTTT. The encoded protein is CASSAHDRGRAFF. Full variable domain (remainder filled in from reference TRBV7-2 and TRBJ1-1): GAGVSQSPSNKVTEKGKDVELRCDPISGHTALYWYRQSLGQGLEFLIYFQGNSAPDKSGLPSDRFSAERTGGSVSTLTIQRTQQEDSAVYLCASSAHDRGRAFFGQGTRLTVV.

The rearrangement joins TRBV9 to TRBJ2-7; D unclear. Germline assignment: CDR1 SGDLS and CDR2 YYNGEE. With 0 bases removed from V and 3 bases from J, the gap between germline ends came to 7 bases. The CDR3 covers 13 residues. The CDR3 spells CASSVESHYEQYF. DNA of the CDR3: TGTGCCAGCAGCGTAGAATCCCACTACGAGCAGTACTTC.

This chain joins TRBV7-9 and TRBJ2-7; TRBD1 matches 9 bases. The CDR3 contains 15 residues. Per the germline V gene, CDR1 is SEHNR and CDR2 is FQNEAQ (reference sequence). The J segment lost 7 bases and the V segment lost 4 bases, leaving 11 bases of the junction unmatched. CDR3: CASSSARDRVGEQYF. DNA for the CDR3: TGTGCCAGCAGCTCAGCCCGGGACAGGGTTGGAGAGCAGTACTTC.